These 5 T cell receptor beta chains were all obtained from the same sample, sequenced in a study of shared clonotypes between healthy human individuals. Sequenced by immunoSEQ multiplex PCR; TCRdb stores in-frame clones only, minus some. The table lists about 2.1 million clones, just over 90% of them singletons. As defined, naive CD8 cells were CD45RO-negative and positively selected for CCR7, with terminally differentiated effector memory CD45RA+ cells excluded. Sequenced sample: naive CD8+ T cells from PBMCs. The receptors stem from a man between 18 and 29 years old in good health. Some clones in this sample may be carry-over from other donors' samples.

This chain joins TRBV4-1 and TRBJ2-7; 15 bases agree with TRBD2. The CDR3 contains 18 residues. Germline lookup yields CDR1 MGHRA and CDR2 YSYEKL. Trimming took 3 bases from V and 4 from J; bases not matched to a gene: 10. The CDR3 DNA is TGCGCCAGCAGCCAGATCCGATTTGGGACTAGCGGGAGGTACGAGCAGTACTTC. Its translation is CASSQIRFGTSGRYEQYF.

This clone was counted a single time. The chain couples TRBV7-9 to TRBJ2-2; D tentatively reads TRBD1 or TRBD2 (5 bases each). V shed 3 bases and J shed 4 bases, with 12 bases lying between them. Per the germline V gene, CDR1 is SEHNR and CDR2 is FQNEAQ (reference sequence). This CDR3 region has 15 residues. The CDR3 sequence: CASSFSGSATGELFF. The CDR3 nucleotides are TGTGCCAGCAGCTTTTCAGGGAGCGCCACCGGGGAGCTGTTTTTT.

This rearrangement joins TRBV19 to TRBJ1-2; D is perhaps TRBD1 (6 bases). Germline V lookup: CDR1 LNHDA, CDR2 SQIVND (reference sequence). Between the trimmed V and J ends, which lost 9 bases and 6 bases, there was a span of 14 bases. The CDR3 length is 12 residues. The CDR3: CASGEGGHGYTF. Written as DNA, the CDR3 is TGTGCCAGCGGAGAAGGGGGACATGGCTACACCTTC.

This clone was seen just once. The chain combines TRBV28 with TRBJ2-5, with D uncertain. CDR1 is MDHEN and CDR2 is SYDVKM in the germline V gene. V was pared by 5 bases and J by 5 bases, with 6 bases between. The CDR3 is made up of 11 amino acids. The chain's CDR3 is CASSRDETQYF. The CDR3 coding sequence is TGTGCCAGCAGTCGCGACGAGACCCAGTACTTC. The full variable domain, rest sourced from reference TRBV28 and TRBJ2-5, is DVKVTQSSRYLVKRTGEKVFLECVQDMDHENMFWYRQDPGLGLRLIYFSYDVKMKEKGDIPEGYSVSREKKERFSLILESASTNQTSMYLCASSRDETQYFGPGTRLLVL.

The CDR3 loop is CASSFVLAGGGSTDTQYF. CDR3 bases: TGTGCCAGCAGTTTTGTACTAGCGGGAGGGGGTAGCACAGATACGCAGTATTTT. The chain employs TRBV27 and TRBJ2-3; the match to TRBD2 covers 13 bases. Per the germline V gene, CDR1 is MNHEY and CDR2 is SMNVEV (reference sequence). V was pared by 3 bases and J by 0 bases, with 6 bases of the junction left unmatched. This CDR3 is built from 18 residues.